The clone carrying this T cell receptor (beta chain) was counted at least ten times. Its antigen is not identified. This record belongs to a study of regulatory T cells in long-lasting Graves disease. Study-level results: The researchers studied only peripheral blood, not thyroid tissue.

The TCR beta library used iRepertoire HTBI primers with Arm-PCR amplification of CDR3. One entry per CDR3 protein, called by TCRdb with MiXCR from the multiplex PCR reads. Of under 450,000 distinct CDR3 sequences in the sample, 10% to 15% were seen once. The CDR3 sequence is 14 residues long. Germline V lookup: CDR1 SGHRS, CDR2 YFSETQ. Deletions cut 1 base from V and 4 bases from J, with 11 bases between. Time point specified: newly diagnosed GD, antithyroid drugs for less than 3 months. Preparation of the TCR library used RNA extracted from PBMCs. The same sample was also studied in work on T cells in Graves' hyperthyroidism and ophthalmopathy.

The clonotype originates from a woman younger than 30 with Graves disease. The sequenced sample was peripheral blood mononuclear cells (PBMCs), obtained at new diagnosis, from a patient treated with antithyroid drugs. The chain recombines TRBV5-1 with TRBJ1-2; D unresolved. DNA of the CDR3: TGCGCCAGCAGCTTGAACGCAGGTTCCTATGGCTACACCTTC. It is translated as CASSLNAGSYGYTF.